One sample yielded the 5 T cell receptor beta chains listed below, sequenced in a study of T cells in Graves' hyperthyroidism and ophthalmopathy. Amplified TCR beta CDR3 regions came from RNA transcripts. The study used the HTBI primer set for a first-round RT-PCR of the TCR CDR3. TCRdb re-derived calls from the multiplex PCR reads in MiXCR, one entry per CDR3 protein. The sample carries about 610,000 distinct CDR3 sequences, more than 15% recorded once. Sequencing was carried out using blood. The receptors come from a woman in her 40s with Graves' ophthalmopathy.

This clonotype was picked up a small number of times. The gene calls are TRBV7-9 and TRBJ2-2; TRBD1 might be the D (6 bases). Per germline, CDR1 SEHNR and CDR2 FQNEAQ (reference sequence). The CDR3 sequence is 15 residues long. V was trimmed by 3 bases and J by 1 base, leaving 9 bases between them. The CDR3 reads CASSFPRGNTGELFF. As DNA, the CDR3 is TGTGCCAGCAGCTTCCCCAGGGGGAACACCGGGGAGCTGTTTTTT.

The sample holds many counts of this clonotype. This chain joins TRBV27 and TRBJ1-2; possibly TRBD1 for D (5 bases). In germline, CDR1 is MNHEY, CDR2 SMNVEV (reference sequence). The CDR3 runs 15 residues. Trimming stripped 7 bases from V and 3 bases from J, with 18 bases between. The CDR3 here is CASNRSRGNDYGYTF. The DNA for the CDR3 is TGTGCCAGCAATCGCAGCCGGGGCAACGACTATGGCTACACCTTC.

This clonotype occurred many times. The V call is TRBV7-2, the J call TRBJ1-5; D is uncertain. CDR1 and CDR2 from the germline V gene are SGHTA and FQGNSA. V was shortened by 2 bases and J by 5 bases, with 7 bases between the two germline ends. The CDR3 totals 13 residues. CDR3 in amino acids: CASSLIRDQPQHF. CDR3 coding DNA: TGTGCCAGCAGCTTAATAAGAGATCAGCCCCAGCATTTT.

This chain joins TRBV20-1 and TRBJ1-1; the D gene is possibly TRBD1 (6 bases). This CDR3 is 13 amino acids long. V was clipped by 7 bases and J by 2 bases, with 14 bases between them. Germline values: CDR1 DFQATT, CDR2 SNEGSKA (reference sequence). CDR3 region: CSVQGQINTEAFF. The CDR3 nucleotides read TGCAGTGTGCAAGGACAGATAAACACTGAAGCTTTCTTT.

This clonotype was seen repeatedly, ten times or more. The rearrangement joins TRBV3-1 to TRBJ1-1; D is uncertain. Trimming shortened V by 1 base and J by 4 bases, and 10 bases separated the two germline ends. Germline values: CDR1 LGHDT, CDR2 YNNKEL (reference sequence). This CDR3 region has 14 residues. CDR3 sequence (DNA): TGTGCCAGCAGCCAAGTTCCCCCTGGCACTGAAGCTTTCTTT. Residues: CASSQVPPGTEAFF.